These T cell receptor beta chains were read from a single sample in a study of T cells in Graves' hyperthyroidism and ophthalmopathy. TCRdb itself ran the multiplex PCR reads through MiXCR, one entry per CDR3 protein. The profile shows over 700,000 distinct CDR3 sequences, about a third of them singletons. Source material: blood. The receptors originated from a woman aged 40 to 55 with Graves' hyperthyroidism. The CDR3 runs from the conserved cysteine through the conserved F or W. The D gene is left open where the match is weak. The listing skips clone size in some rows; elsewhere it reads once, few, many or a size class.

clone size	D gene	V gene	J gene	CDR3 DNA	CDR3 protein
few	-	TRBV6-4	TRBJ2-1	TGTGCCAGCAGTGACCGGAACGGGGATGAGCAGTTCTTC	CASSDRNGDEQFF
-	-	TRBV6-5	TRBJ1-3	TGTGCCAGCAGTTACCCCCCTCCGCAGGGGACACCACTCGGAAACACCATATATTTT	CASSYPPPQGTPLGNTIYF
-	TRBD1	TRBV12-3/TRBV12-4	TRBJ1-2	TGTGCTGGTGGTCCGGGACAGGGAGTCCATGGCTACACCTTC	CAGGPGQGVHGYTF
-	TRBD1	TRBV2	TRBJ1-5	TGTGCTTCGGAGGGACAGCTTGATCAGCCCCAGCATTTT	CASEGQLDQPQHF
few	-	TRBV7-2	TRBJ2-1	TGTGCCAGCAGCTCCGGCGGTGAGCAGTTCTTC	CASSSGGEQFF
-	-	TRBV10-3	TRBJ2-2	TGTGCCATGGACCCCGACGGGGAGCTGTTTTTT	CAMDPDGELFF
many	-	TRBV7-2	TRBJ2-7	TGTGCCAGCAGCTCTCTAGGGGTGAGCGAGCAGTACTTC	CASSSLGVSEQYF
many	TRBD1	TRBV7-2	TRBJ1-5	TGTGCCAGCAGCTCCGCGACAGGGGGCAAACCCCAGCATTTT	CASSSATGGKPQHF
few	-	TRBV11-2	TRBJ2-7	TGTGCCAGCAGCTTAGGACTAGAAAGGGGACAGTACTTC	CASSLGLERGQYF
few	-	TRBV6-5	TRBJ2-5	TGTGCCAGCAGTTACTTCCAAAGGACATCGAAGACCCAGTACTTC	CASSYFQRTSKTQYF
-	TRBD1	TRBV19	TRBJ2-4	TGTGCCAGTAGAACCGGGACAGGGGGCTTC	CASRTGTGGF
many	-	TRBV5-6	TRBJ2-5	TGTGCCAGCAGCTTGAACACGGGAGAGACCCAGTACTTC	CASSLNTGETQYF
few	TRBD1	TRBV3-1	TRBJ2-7	TGTGCCAGCACCCTACAGGGGAGCTCCTACGAGCAGTACTTC	CASTLQGSSYEQYF
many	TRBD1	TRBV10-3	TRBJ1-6	TGTGCCAGAGACAGGGGTTGTTCACCCCTCCACTTT	CARDRGCSPLHF
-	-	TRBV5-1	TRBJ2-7	TGCGCCAGCAGCTCACCCTCTGACCACGAGCAGTACTTC	CASSSPSDHEQYF
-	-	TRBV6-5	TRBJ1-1	TGTGCCATCAGTGACTCGAAGAACACTGAAGCCTTCTTT	CAISDSKNTEAFF
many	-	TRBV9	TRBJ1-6	TGTGCCAGCAGCGTAGCGGCATATCCACTTTCACCCCTCCACTTT	CASSVAAYPLSPLHF
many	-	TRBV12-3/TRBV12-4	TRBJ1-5	TGTGCCAGCCACGATGGGGCGAGCAATCAGCCCCAGCATTTT	CASHDGASNQPQHF
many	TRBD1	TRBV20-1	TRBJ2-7	TGCAGTGCCGGTGACAGGGAGTACGAGCAGTACTTC	CSAGDREYEQYF
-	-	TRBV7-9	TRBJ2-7	TGTGCCAGCAGCACACAGGGCCCCGTACCGTCCGAGCAGTACTTC	CASSTQGPVPSEQYF
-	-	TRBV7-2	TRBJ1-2	TGTGCCAGCAGCCGAGCATCCGGGGGGGGGCGAGATGGCTACACCTTC	CASSRASGGGRDGYTF
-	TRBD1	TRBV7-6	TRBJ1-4	TGTGCCAGCAGCCCCCGACCCGGGACAGGGGCTGAAAAACTGTTTTTT	CASSPRPGTGAEKLFF
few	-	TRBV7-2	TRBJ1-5	TGTGCCAGCAGCCCCCAAAATAGCAATCAGCCCCAGCATTTT	CASSPQNSNQPQHF
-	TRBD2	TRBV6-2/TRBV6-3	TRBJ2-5	TGTGCCAGCAGTTACGGGACTAGCGCTCAAGAGACCCAGTACTTC	CASSYGTSAQETQYF
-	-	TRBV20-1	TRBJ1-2	TGCAGTGCTACCGGGAGCCGGGGTGGCTACACCTTC	CSATGSRGGYTF
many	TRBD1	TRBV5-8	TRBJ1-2	TGTGCCAGCAGCTACCGGGACAGGGAGTATGGCTACACCTTC	CASSYRDREYGYTF
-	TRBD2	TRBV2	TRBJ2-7	TGTGCCAGCAGTGTACCGGGACTAGCCTCCTACGAGCAGTACTTC	CASSVPGLASYEQYF
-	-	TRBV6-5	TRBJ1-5	TGTGCCAGCAGGACAGCTGGTCAGCCCCAGCATTTT	CASRTAGQPQHF
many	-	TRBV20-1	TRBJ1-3	TGCAGTGCTAGAGTCCCGGTAGGGGGAAACACCATATATTTT	CSARVPVGGNTIYF
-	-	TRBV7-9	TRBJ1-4	TGTGCCAGCAGCTCGACCTATGATACCGCAACTAATGAAAAACTGTTTTTT	CASSSTYDTATNEKLFF
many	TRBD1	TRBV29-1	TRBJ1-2	TGCAGCGTTGAGACAACAGGGGGAGACTATGGCTACACCTTC	CSVETTGGDYGYTF
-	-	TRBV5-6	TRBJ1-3	TGTGCCGGCAGCCAGACAGGCGCTGGAAACACCATATATTTT	CAGSQTGAGNTIYF